This TCR beta chain was retrieved from a study of OX40 agonist ivuxolimab in advanced cancers. Study-wide context: Three individuals attained partial responses, comprising one hepatocellular carcinoma case and two cutaneous melanoma cases.

A remark on this clone: Its antigen remains unidentified.

Germline V gene lookup returns CDR1 MNHNS and CDR2 SASEGT. The CDR3 spans 15 residues. V lost 5 bases, J lost 4 bases, and 6 bases stayed unmatched. Assay used: immunoSEQ multiplex PCR; TCRdb lists only in-frame clones, some missing. The table records roughly 80,000 clones, around 78% of them present only once. Study-level findings and limits: More expanded clones were seen, on average, in CD8+ T cells than in CD4+.

People who had autoimmune disease history or systemic immunosuppression were excluded. The sequenced sample was CD4+ or CD8+ T cells sorted from blood, obtained in a trial of the OX40 agonist ivuxolimab. This sequence was found in an adult with an advanced solid tumor such as melanoma, head and neck, liver or kidney cancer. This chain uses TRBV6-1 with TRBJ1-5; 9 nucleotides agree with TRBD1. The CDR3 DNA follows: TGTGCCAGCAGTCGTGACAGGGGGGGGAATCAGCCCCAGCATTTT. It translates to CASSRDRGGNQPQHF.